A selection of T cell receptor beta chains follows, all from one sample in a study of blood T cell repertoires in COVID-19. Using immunoSEQ multiplex PCR, the repertoire was profiled, and TCRdb retains in-frame clones only, with some absent. In the table there are a few hundred thousand clones, approximately 86% of which are singletons. The material sequenced was peripheral blood. Source of these receptors: a human donor in a cohort sampled during active COVID-19. Both conserved end residues are part of each CDR3. The order of the fields is CDR3 length, D gene, V gene, J gene, clone size, CDR3 DNA, CDR3 protein. D genes are given only for firm matches. Some rows mark clone size as missing; the rest say once, few, many or name a class of expanded clone.

15	TRBD1	TRBV7-2	TRBJ1-5	-	TGTGCCAGCAGCTGGGACAGTTATAGCAATCAGCCCCAGCATTTT	CASSWDSYSNQPQHF
17	-	TRBV5-5	TRBJ2-7	-	TGTGCCAGCAGCGTGGCCTCCGGGACATTGGCATCCTACGAGCAGTACTTC	CASSVASGTLASYEQYF
19	TRBD2	TRBV27	TRBJ2-2	-	TGTGCCAGCAGTACAAACCCCGGACTAGCGGGGGGAAACACCGGGGAGCTGTTTTTT	CASSTNPGLAGGNTGELFF
17	-	TRBV19	TRBJ1-5	-	TGTGCCAGTAGTATGTTGGGGCGGCGGAATAGCAATCAGCCCCAGCATTTT	CASSMLGRRNSNQPQHF
11	-	TRBV2	TRBJ1-2	few	TGTGCCAGCAGTGCGAGCTATGGCTACACCTTC	CASSASYGYTF
13	TRBD1	TRBV11-2	TRBJ1-1	-	TGTGCCAGCAGCTTAGAACAGGGGACTGAAGCTTTCTTT	CASSLEQGTEAFF
16	TRBD1	TRBV3-1/TRBV3-2	TRBJ2-7	once	TGTGCCAGCAGCCCGAAGCGACAGGGCCTCTCCTACGAGCAGTACTTC	CASSPKRQGLSYEQYF
15	-	TRBV6-5	TRBJ2-7	-	TGTGCCAGCAGTTACTCGGGCGGGCACTTCTACGAGCAGTACTTC	CASSYSGGHFYEQYF
11	TRBD1	TRBV30	TRBJ1-4	-	TGTGCCTGGGCATCGGACAGGGAACTGTTTTTT	CAWASDRELFF
11	-	TRBV3-1/TRBV3-2	TRBJ2-3	-	TGTGCCAGCAGTCGGGGGGATACGCAGTATTTT	CASSRGDTQYF
19	TRBD2	TRBV4-3	TRBJ2-1	-	TGCGCCAGCAGCCAAGCAAGGACAGCGGGACTAGATATCTACAATGAGCAGTTCTTC	CASSQARTAGLDIYNEQFF
19	TRBD2	TRBV15	TRBJ2-7	-	TGTGCCACCAGCAGAGTAAGACTAGCGGGGGGTCCCTTGGTCGACGAGCAGTACTTC	CATSRVRLAGGPLVDEQYF
15	-	TRBV4-3	TRBJ1-2	-	TGCGCCAGCAGCCAAACTCTCGCCGACAGCTATGGCTACACCTTC	CASSQTLADSYGYTF
16	-	TRBV7-2	TRBJ1-3	once	TGTGCCAGCAGCGGATTGCGCGGGGTTTCTGGAAACACCATATATTTT	CASSGLRGVSGNTIYF
18	-	TRBV11-2	TRBJ1-2	-	TGTGCCAGCAGCTTAGAACCCCGCCAGTTTGGAGCTAACTATGGCTACACCTTC	CASSLEPRQFGANYGYTF
16	TRBD1	TRBV7-2	TRBJ1-1	once	TGTGCCAGCAGCTGGGACAGGGGTACTTTAGGACGTGAAGCTTTCTTT	CASSWDRGTLGREAFF
16	TRBD1	TRBV4-1	TRBJ2-7	-	TGCGCCAGCAGCCAAGATAAGGGGACAGGGGTCGACGAGCAGTACTTC	CASSQDKGTGVDEQYF
14	-	TRBV5-1	TRBJ2-7	-	TGCGCCAGCAGCTTGGGGACAGATCTAAACGAGCAGTACTTC	CASSLGTDLNEQYF
19	-	TRBV4-3	TRBJ1-6	-	TGCGCCAGCAGCCAGAGCCCCAAGAGAGCATCGGAGGATAATTCACCCCTCCACTTT	CASSQSPKRASEDNSPLHF
11	-	TRBV20-1	TRBJ2-7	-	TGCAGCGGGAGATGGTCCTACGAGCAGTACTTC	CSGRWSYEQYF
14	TRBD2	TRBV6-5	TRBJ2-7	-	TGTGCCAGCAGTTACGCGGGGGGTAGCTTCGAGCAGTACTTC	CASSYAGGSFEQYF
15	-	TRBV5-1	TRBJ1-4	-	TGCGCCAGCAGCACCCGGGGAGCCTCGGATGAAAAACTGTTTTTT	CASSTRGASDEKLFF
15	TRBD1	TRBV30	TRBJ2-7	few	TGTGCCTGGAGTGGCCGGACAGGGTCTGGGTACGAGCAGTACTTC	CAWSGRTGSGYEQYF
14	TRBD1	TRBV6-2/TRBV6-3	TRBJ2-7	-	TGTGCCAGCAGCTGGGGACAGGGGCCCTACGAGCAGTACTTC	CASSWGQGPYEQYF
17	TRBD2	TRBV4-1	TRBJ2-1	-	TGCGCCAGCAGCCAAGATCGGTCTAGCGGGAGAGGGGGTGAGCAGTTCTTC	CASSQDRSSGRGGEQFF
10	-	TRBV30	TRBJ2-2	-	TGTGCCTTGGACATGGCTGAGCTGTTTTTT	CALDMAELFF
18	TRBD1	TRBV15	TRBJ2-6	-	TGTGCCACCAGCAGATTGGGGACAGGGGGCTCTGGGGCCAACGTCCTGACTTTC	CATSRLGTGGSGANVLTF
14	TRBD2	TRBV2	TRBJ2-3	-	TGTGCCAGCAGACGGGAGGGCCTGGCAGATACGCAGTATTTT	CASRREGLADTQYF
15	TRBD1	TRBV19	TRBJ2-7	few	TGTGCCAGTAGTGACCGGGACAGGGGTACCTACGAGCAGTACTTC	CASSDRDRGTYEQYF
15	-	TRBV29-1	TRBJ1-1	-	TGCAGCGTTGAAGATTTGACAGGATGGGGCACTGAAGCTTTCTTT	CSVEDLTGWGTEAFF
15	-	TRBV18	TRBJ1-1	-	TGTGCCAGCTCACCAGGGGGCGCTTTGAACACTGAAGCTTTCTTT	CASSPGGALNTEAFF
14	-	TRBV11-3	TRBJ2-1	-	TGTGCCAGCAGCTTAGATCTAAACAGATATGAGCAGTTCTTC	CASSLDLNRYEQFF
15	-	TRBV4-3	TRBJ1-2	-	TGCGCCAGCAGCCAAGATATAACAGGGCGGTATGGCTACACCTTC	CASSQDITGRYGYTF
15	-	TRBV18	TRBJ2-7	-	TGTGCCAGCTCACCTTTTGAGGGTAGCTCCTACGAGCAGTACTTC	CASSPFEGSSYEQYF
16	-	TRBV4-3	TRBJ2-6	-	TGCGCCAGCAGCCAAGGTGCTAGCTCTGGGGCCAACGTCCTGACTTTC	CASSQGASSGANVLTF
14	-	TRBV12-5	TRBJ2-5	-	TGTGCTAGTGGTTTGGGAACAAGTGATGGGACCCAGTACTTC	CASGLGTSDGTQYF
14	-	TRBV25-1	TRBJ1-5	-	TGTGCCAGCACCGCGGGGGAGGGCAATCAGCCCCAGCATTTT	CASTAGEGNQPQHF
14	-	TRBV7-9	TRBJ2-5	-	TGTGCCAGCACCAACTTCAACAGGGTTGAGACCCAGTACTTC	CASTNFNRVETQYF
13	TRBD1	TRBV12-3/TRBV12-4	TRBJ1-2	-	TGTGCCAGCCGCTCAGGGGGCTCGGGAGGCTACACCTTC	CASRSGGSGGYTF
17	TRBD2	TRBV11-2	TRBJ2-7	-	TGTGCCAGCAGCTTAGGTTGGGTAGCGGGATTGTTGTACGAGCAGTACTTC	CASSLGWVAGLLYEQYF
15	-	TRBV5-4	TRBJ2-5	-	TGTGCCAGCAGCTTCGATAGTACGGCAGGAGAGACCCAGTACTTC	CASSFDSTAGETQYF
17	TRBD1	TRBV27	TRBJ1-2	-	TGTGCCAGCAGTTTATCTCCGACAGGGGCCGACTACTATGGCTACACCTTC	CASSLSPTGADYYGYTF